The clone carrying this T cell receptor (beta chain) was counted ten times or more. The record originates from a study of CD8+CD57+ T cells in acquired aplastic anemia. About the study: The sorted CD4+ and CD8+ cells yielded an average around 3.2 ug of DNA.

For CDR3 and TCR beta VDJ profiling, genomic DNA was the template used. TCRdb reanalysed the reads using MiXCR and keeps one entry per CDR3 protein. The data hold approximately 470,000 distinct CDR3 sequences, with around 32% observed a single time. CDR1 SNHLY and CDR2 FYNNEI come from the germline V gene. The ends were cut back, 8 bases at V and 5 bases at J, with 12 bases in the middle. The CDR3 loop spans 13 amino acids. The patients chosen for sequencing had shown expansion of CD8+CD57+ cells (detected by flow cytometry). Input material: sorted CD4+, CD8+, or CD8+CD57+ T cells (not recorded which) from PBMCs. The sequence was obtained from a human donor with aplastic anemia. This rearrangement joins TRBV2 to TRBJ2-2, with a tentative D call TRBD1 (5 bases). The chain's CDR3 is CASGTQGTGELFF. As DNA, the CDR3 is TGTGCCAGCGGCACTCAGGGTACCGGGGAGCTGTTTTTT. Full variable domain (remainder filled in from reference TRBV2 and TRBJ2-2): EPEVTQTPSHQVTQMGQEVILRCVPISNHLYFYWYRQILGQKVEFLVSFYNNEISEKSEIFDDQFSVERPDGSNFTLKIRSTKLEDSAMYFCASGTQGTGELFFGEGSRLTVL.